This TCR beta chain was captured by sequencing in a study of blood T cell repertoires in COVID-19. Study-wide context: COVID-19 samples, acute and convalescent, were from the United States, Italy and Spain.

The CDR3 has 14 amino acids. CDR1 and CDR2 from the germline V gene are ENHRY and SYGVKD. Losses at the gene ends were 5 bases for V and 5 bases for J; bases not matched to a gene: 4. The data were produced by immunoSEQ multiplex PCR, yet TCRdb's version contains in-frame clones alone and is incomplete. The table has just over 300,000 clones, about nine tenths seen once. Clinical histories supplied by participants themselves formed the basis of cohort assignment. This clonotype was sampled from a man aged 25 to 40 who had recovered from COVID-19. Source material: PBMCs or T cells enriched from blood (not recorded which). The chain couples TRBV10-3 to TRBJ1-4; TRBD1 matches 8 bases. Here the CDR3 reads CAISSTGGNEKLFF. The CDR3 bases are TGTGCCATCAGTAGCACAGGGGGGAATGAAAAACTGTTTTTT.